Here is one T cell receptor beta chain with its context. Antigen: not known. The data derive from a study of OX40 agonist ivuxolimab in advanced cancers. Study-wide results and limits: Undetermined was the antigen specificity of the expanded peripheral T cells.

The CDR3 is 14 residues long. V lost 0 bases, J lost 6 bases, and 11 bases lay in between. Measured with immunoSEQ multiplex PCR; TCRdb has only the in-frame clones, and not every one. This sample has roughly 66,000 clones; 83% occur once, and the top ten carry approximately 0.7%. The specimen comprised CD4+ or CD8+ T cells sorted from blood, sampled in a trial of the OX40 agonist ivuxolimab. This chain uses TRBV23-1 with TRBJ1-1; no firm D call. TRBV23-1 is recorded as an ORF, its role being uncertain. The sequence derives from an adult with an advanced solid tumor such as melanoma, head and neck, liver or kidney cancer. CDR3: CASSQSRAGPEAFF. The CDR3 region has the DNA TGCGCCAGCAGTCAATCACGGGCCGGACCTGAAGCTTTCTTT.